This paragraph covers one TCR beta chain sequence. The entry originates in a study of cytomegalovirus exposure and HLA in healthy donors. Researchers ran the PCR with 60 Vbeta and 13 Jbeta primers. Only in-frame clones appear in the TCRdb table, and some are missing; sequencing was by immunoSEQ multiplex PCR. The repertoire consists of 200,000 or so clones, with 65% to 80% occurring once and the leading ten covering 15% to 17%. Material for sequencing was PBMCs. The receptor comes from a middle-aged man in good health and CMV-seronegative.

This chain's CDR3 is CASSEGGTGANVLTF. The CDR3 DNA follows: TGTGCCAGCAGCGAAGGGGGGACTGGGGCCAACGTCCTGACTTTC. V is TRBV25-1 and J is TRBJ2-6; D possibly uses TRBD1 or TRBD2 (6 bases each). The CDR3 loop spans 15 amino acids. Deletions cut 6 bases from V and 2 bases from J, with 11 bases between. CDR1 is MGHDK, CDR2 SYGVNS, per germline.